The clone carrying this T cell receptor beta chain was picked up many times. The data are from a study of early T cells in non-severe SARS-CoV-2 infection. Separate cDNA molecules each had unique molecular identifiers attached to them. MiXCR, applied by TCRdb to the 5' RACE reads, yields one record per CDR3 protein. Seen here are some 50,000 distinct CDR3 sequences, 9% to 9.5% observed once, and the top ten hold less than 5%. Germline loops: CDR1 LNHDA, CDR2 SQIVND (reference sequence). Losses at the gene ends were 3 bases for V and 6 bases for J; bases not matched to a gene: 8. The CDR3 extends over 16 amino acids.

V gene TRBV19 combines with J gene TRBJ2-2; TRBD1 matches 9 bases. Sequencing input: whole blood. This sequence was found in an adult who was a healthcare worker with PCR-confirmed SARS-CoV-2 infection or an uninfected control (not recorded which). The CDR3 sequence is CASSMGRTGAAGELFF. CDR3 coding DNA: TGTGCCAGTAGTATGGGGAGGACAGGGGCAGCCGGGGAGCTGTTTTTT.